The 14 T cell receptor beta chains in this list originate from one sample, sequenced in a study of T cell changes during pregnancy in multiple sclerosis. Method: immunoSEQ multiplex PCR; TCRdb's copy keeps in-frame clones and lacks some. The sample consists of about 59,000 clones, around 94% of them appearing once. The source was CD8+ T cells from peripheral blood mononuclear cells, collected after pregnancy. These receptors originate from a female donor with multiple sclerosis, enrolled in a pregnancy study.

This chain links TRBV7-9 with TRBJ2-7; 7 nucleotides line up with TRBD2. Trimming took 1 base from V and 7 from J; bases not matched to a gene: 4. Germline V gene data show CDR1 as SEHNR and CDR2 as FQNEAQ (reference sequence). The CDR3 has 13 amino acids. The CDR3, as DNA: TGTGCCAGCAGCTTAGGGGCGGGGGTGGAGCAGTACTTC. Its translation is CASSLGAGVEQYF.

The CDR3: CASSVRDRGEKLFF. The CDR3, as DNA: TGTGCCAGCAGCGTCAGGGACAGGGGTGAAAAACTGTTTTTT. The chain uses TRBV27 and TRBJ1-4; 10 bases map to TRBD1. V lost 6 bases, J lost 7 bases, and 5 bases stayed unmatched. Germline-derived CDR1 and CDR2 are MNHEY and SMNVEV (reference sequence). CDR3 length equals 14 residues.

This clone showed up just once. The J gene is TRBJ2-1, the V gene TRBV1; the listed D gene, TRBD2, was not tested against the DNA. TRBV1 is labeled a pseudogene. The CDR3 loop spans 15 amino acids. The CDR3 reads CTSRPSGSSYNEQFF. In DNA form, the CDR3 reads TGCACCAGCAGACCTAGCGGAAGCTCCTACAATGAGCAGTTCTTC.

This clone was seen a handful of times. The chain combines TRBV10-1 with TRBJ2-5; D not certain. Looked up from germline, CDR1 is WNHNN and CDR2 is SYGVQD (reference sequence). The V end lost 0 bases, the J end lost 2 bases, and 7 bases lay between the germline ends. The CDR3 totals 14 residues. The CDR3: CASSESFSQETQYF. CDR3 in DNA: TGCGCCAGCAGTGAGTCGTTTTCTCAAGAGACCCAGTACTTC.

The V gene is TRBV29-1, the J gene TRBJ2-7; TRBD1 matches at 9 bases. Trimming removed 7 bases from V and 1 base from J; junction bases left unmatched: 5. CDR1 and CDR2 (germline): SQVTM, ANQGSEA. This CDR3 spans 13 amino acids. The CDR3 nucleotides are TGCAGCGCCTGGGGACAGGGATCCTACGAGCAGTACTTC. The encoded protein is CSAWGQGSYEQYF.

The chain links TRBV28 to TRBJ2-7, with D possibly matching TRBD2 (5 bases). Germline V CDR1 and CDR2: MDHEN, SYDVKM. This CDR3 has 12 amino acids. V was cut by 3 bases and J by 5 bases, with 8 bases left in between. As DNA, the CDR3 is TGTGCCAGCAGTTTGAGGGCCCACGAGCAGTACTTC. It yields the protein CASSLRAHEQYF.

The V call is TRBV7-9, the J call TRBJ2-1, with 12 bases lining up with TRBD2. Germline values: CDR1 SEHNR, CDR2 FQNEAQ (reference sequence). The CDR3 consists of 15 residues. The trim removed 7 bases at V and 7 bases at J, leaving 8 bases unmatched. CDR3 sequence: CASIEGLAGINEQFF. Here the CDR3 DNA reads TGTGCCAGCATCGAAGGACTAGCGGGAATAAATGAGCAGTTCTTC.

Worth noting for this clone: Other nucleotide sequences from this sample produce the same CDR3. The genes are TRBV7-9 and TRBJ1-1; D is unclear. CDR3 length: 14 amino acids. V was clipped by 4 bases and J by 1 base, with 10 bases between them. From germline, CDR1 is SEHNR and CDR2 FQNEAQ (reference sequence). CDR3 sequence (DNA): TGTGCCAGCAGCTCCACTGGCGGGAACACTGAAGCTTTCTTT. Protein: CASSSTGGNTEAFF.

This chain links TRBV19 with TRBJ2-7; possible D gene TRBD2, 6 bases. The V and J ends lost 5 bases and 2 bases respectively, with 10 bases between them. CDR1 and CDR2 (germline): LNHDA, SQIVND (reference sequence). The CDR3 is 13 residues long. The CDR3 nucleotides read TGTGCCAGTAGTTGGGAGGACACCTACGAGCAGTACTTC. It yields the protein CASSWEDTYEQYF.

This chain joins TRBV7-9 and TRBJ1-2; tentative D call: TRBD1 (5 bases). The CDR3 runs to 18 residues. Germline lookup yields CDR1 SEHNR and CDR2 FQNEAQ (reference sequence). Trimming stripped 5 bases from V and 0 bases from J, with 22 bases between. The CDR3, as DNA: TGTGCCAGCAGCGCGAGCCCCATGGGCGGGGGAACTAACTATGGCTACACCTTC. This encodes CASSASPMGGGTNYGYTF.

For the CDR3, the DNA is TGTGCCAGCAGCTTCCGGGACAGCCCCAACTATGGCTACACCTTC. It encodes CASSFRDSPNYGYTF. The chain joins TRBV5-6 to TRBJ1-2, with 7 bases identical to TRBD1. With 2 bases clipped from V and 2 bases from J, the junction kept 6 bases outside the gene matches. The germline V gene encodes CDR1 SGHDT and CDR2 YYEEEE. The CDR3 length is 15 residues.

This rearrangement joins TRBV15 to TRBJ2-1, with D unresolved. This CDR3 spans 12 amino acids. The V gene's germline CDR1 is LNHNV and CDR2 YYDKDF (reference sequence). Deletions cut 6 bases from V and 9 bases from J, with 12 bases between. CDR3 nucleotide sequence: TGTGCCACCAGGACCGGGTGGAGTGAGCAGTTCTTC. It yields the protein CATRTGWSEQFF.

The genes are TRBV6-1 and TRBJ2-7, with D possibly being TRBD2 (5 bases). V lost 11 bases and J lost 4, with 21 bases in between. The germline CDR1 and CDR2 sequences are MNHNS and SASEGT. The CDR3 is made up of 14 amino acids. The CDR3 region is CAGIGQESGYEQYF. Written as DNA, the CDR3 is TGTGCCGGCATTGGTCAGGAGTCGGGATACGAGCAGTACTTC.

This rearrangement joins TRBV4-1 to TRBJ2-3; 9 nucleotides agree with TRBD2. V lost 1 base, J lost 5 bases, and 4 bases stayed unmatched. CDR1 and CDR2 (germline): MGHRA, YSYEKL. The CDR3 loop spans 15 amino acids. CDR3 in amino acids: CASSQVELAGDTQYF. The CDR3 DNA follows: TGCGCCAGCAGCCAAGTCGAACTAGCGGGAGATACGCAGTATTTT.